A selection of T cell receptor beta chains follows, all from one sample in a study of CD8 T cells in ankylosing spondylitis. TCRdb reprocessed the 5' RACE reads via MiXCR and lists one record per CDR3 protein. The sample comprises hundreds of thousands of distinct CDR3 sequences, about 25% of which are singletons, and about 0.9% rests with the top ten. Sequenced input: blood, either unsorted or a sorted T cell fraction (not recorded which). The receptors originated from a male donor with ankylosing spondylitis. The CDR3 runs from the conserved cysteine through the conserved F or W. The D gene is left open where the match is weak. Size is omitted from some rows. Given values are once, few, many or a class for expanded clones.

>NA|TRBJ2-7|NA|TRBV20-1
TGCAGTGCCCAAATATCGGGAGCCAACTACGAGCAGTACTTC
CSAQISGANYEQYF
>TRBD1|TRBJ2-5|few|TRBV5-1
TGCGCCAGCAGCTTACAGGGGGCGATTCTCCAAGAGACCCAGTACTTC
CASSLQGAILQETQYF
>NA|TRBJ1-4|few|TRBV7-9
TGTGCCAGCAGCCCGACGGGAGGGCTTAATGAAAAACTGTTTTTT
CASSPTGGLNEKLFF
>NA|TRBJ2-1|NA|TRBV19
TGTGCCAGTAGTATTACCTGGCTAGCTTTTGGTGAGCAGTTCTTC
CASSITWLAFGEQFF
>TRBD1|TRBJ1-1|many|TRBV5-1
TGCGCCAGCAGCTTGGGGACAGGGGGAACTGAAGCTTTCTTT
CASSLGTGGTEAFF
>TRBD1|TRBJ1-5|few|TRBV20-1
TGCAGTGCTTGGGGGACAGGGGGCAACAATCAGCCCCAGCATTTT
CSAWGTGGNNQPQHF
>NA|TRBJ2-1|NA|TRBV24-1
TGTGCCACCAGTGATTTGAGGGAAAACAATGAGCAGTTCTTC
CATSDLRENNEQFF
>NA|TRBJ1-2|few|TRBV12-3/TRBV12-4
TGTGCCAGCAGTTTAAGGGTGAACTATGGCTACACCTTC
CASSLRVNYGYTF
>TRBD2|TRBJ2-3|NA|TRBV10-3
TGTGCCATCACGGGGGGGACTAGCACAGATACGCAGTATTTT
CAITGGTSTDTQYF
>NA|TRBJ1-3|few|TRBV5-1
TGCGCCAGCAGCTTTGCGGCAGACTCTGGAAACACCATATATTTT
CASSFAADSGNTIYF
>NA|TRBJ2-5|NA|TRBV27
TGTGCCAGCAGTCGGACAGCCTTTCAAGAGACCCAGTACTTC
CASSRTAFQETQYF
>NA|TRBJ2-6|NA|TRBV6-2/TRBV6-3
TGTGCCAGCAGACCTCTCAGGGATCCTCCTCCTGGGGCCAACGTCCTGACTTTC
CASRPLRDPPPGANVLTF
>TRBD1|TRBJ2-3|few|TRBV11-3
TGTGCCAGCAGCTTAGCCGCCGGGACAGCCACAGATACGCAGTATTTT
CASSLAAGTATDTQYF
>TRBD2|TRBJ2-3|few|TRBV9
TGTGCCAGCAGCGCAGCGAAGATAGCGGGTACAGATACGCAGTATTTT
CASSAAKIAGTDTQYF
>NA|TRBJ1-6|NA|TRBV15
TGTGCCACCAGCAGAGATTCAGGGATCGGTTCACCCCTCCACTTT
CATSRDSGIGSPLHF
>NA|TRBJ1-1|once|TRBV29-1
TGCAGCGTTGAAAACCCCCAGCAGGGAGGAACTGAAGCTTTCTTT
CSVENPQQGGTEAFF
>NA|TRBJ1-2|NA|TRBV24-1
TGTGCCACCAGCGACAACCGTGGCTACACCTTC
CATSDNRGYTF
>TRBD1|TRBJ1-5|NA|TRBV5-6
TGTGCCAGCAGCCCAGGGGGGCTCTTGGGGCCCCAGCATTTT
CASSPGGLLGPQHF
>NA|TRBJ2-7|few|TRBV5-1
TGCGCCAGCAGCTTGGCGGTCCGAGCCGGCGAGCAGTACTTC
CASSLAVRAGEQYF
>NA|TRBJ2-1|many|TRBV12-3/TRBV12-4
TGTGCCAGCAGTTTAGGCTTAGGGGAGCAGTTCTTC
CASSLGLGEQFF
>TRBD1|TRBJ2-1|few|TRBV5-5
TGTGCCAGCAGCTTGAGGACAGGGGTGGCCAATGAGCAGTTCTTC
CASSLRTGVANEQFF
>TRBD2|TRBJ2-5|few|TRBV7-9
TGTGCCAGCAGCTTAGCAGCGGGAGGGCGCGAGACCCAGTACTTC
CASSLAAGGRETQYF
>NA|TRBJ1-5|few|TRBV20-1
TGCAGTGCTAGTCGACTGTTGGAGCCCCAGCATTTT
CSASRLLEPQHF
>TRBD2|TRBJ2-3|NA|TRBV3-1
TGTGCCAGCAGCCGGTCGGGACTAGCGGTCTATTTT
CASSRSGLAVYF
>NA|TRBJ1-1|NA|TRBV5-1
TGCGCCAGCAGCTTGGATGACAGCCTAGGCACTGAAGCTTTCTTT
CASSLDDSLGTEAFF
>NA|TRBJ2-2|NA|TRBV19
TGTGCCAGTAGTATAGATAGTCGGGAGTCCTCGGGGACCGGGGAGCTGTTTTTT
CASSIDSRESSGTGELFF
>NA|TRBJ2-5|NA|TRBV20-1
TGCAGTGCCCCGCCAACTAGCCGCCTAAGGGAGACCCAGTACTTC
CSAPPTSRLRETQYF
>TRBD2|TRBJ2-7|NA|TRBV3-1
TGTGCCAGCAGCCAAGTTGCTAGCGGCAACTACGAGCAGTACTTC
CASSQVASGNYEQYF
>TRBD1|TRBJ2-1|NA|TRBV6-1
TGTGCCAGCAAGGGACAGGTCCAGAGGAATGAGCAGTTCTTC
CASKGQVQRNEQFF
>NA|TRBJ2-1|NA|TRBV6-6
TGTGCCAGCAGTTATACTAGCTACAATGAGCAGTTCTTC
CASSYTSYNEQFF
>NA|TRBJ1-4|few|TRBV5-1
TGCGCCAGCAGCTTGGACGGCGAAAAACTGTTTTTT
CASSLDGEKLFF
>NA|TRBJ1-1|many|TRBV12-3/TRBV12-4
TGCGCCAGCAGCTTGGCGGGGACTGAAGCTTTCTTT
CASSLAGTEAFF
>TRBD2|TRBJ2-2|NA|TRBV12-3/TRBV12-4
TGTGCCAGCAGTTTGGGACTAGCGGGTATCTTAGGCGGGGAGCTGTTTTTT
CASSLGLAGILGGELFF
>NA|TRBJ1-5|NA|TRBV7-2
TGTGCCAGCAGCTTCGGGATAAGGGCAGATCAGCCCCAGCATTTT
CASSFGIRADQPQHF
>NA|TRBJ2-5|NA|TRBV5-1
TGCGCCAGCGCGTGGACAGCTCAAGAGACCCAGTACTTC
CASAWTAQETQYF
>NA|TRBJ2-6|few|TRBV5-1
TGCGCCAGCAGCAAAACAGACAGGCAACTCGCTGGGGCCAACGTCCTGACTTTC
CASSKTDRQLAGANVLTF
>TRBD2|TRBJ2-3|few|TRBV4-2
TGTGCCAGCAGCCAAGATGGACTAGTTGCAGATACGCAGTATTTT
CASSQDGLVADTQYF
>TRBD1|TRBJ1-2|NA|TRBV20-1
TGCAGTGCTAGAGCAGGGGGTTTCCCAATAGTCGGGTACACCTTC
CSARAGGFPIVGYTF
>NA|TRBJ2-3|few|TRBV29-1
TGCAGCGTTGAAAGTCGCCAGGGATTTAGCACAGATACGCAGTATTTT
CSVESRQGFSTDTQYF
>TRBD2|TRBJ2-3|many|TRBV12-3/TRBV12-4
TGTGCCAGCAGCGAACTAGCGGGATACACAGATACGCAGTATTTT
CASSELAGYTDTQYF
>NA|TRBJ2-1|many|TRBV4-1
TGCGCCAGCAGCCAAACACAGGATACCTACAATGAGCAGTTCTTC
CASSQTQDTYNEQFF
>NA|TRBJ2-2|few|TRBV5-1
TGCGCCAGCAGCTTAGTCGGTTCGGGCACCGGGGAGCTGTTTTTT
CASSLVGSGTGELFF
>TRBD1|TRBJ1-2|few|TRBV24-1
TGTGCCACCAGTGACTCCCGACAGGGCAACTATGGCTACACCTTC
CATSDSRQGNYGYTF
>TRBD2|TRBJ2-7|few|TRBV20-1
TGCAGTGCCCTCAGACTAGCGGGAGGGACGACGGGGGAGCAGTACTTC
CSALRLAGGTTGEQYF
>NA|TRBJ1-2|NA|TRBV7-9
TGTGCCAGCAGCTTAGAACAGGTTAACTATGGCTACACCTTC
CASSLEQVNYGYTF
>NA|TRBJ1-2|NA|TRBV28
TGTGCCAGCAGTCCAGGGTGGGGCTACACCTTC
CASSPGWGYTF
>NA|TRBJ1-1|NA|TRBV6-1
TGTGCCAGCAGTGAAGGGTACAGGGACACTGAAGCTTTCTTT
CASSEGYRDTEAFF
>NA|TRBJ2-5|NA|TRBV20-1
TGCAGTGCTAGAGATCATAATCGAGAGACCCAGTACTTC
CSARDHNRETQYF
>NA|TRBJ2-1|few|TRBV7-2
TGTGCCAGCAGCTCCCGGACCCACAATGAGCAGTTCTTC
CASSSRTHNEQFF
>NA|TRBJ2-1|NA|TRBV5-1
TGCGCCAGCAGGTTGGGCGGGGACAGCTCCTACAATGAGCAGTTCTTC
CASRLGGDSSYNEQFF
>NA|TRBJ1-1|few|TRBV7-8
TGTGCCAGCAGCTTAGCGTCAGGCGAAGCTTTCTTT
CASSLASGEAFF
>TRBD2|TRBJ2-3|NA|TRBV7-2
TGTGCCAGCAGCTTAAGCGGGAGGGCCGAAGATACGCAGTATTTT
CASSLSGRAEDTQYF
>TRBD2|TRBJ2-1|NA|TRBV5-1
TGCGCCAGCAGCTTGGTGGCTAGCGGGAATTACAATGAGCAGTTCTTC
CASSLVASGNYNEQFF
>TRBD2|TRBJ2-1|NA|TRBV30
TGTGCCTTGGAGCGGGAGTACTCCTACAATGAGCAGTTCTTC
CALEREYSYNEQFF
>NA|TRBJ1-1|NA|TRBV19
TGTGCCACCGGGGGGGGGAGCGAAGCTTTCTTT
CATGGGSEAFF